The 10 T cell receptor beta chains presented below share a single source sample, sequenced in a study of blood T cells in healthy people across ages. It was with a sample-barcoded 5' primer and a J-beta primer mix that a second PCR of roughly 7 to 12 cycles was run. MiXCR, run by TCRdb on the 5' RACE reads, gives a single entry per CDR3 protein. The table records over a million distinct CDR3 sequences, approximately 42% of them present only once. Sequenced material: blood. All receptors derive from a woman younger than 35 in good health.

This chain connects TRBV7-2 to TRBJ2-7; unclear D gene. CDR3 length equals 12 residues. The V gene's germline CDR1 is SGHTA and CDR2 FQGNSA. Trimming stripped 1 base from V and 6 bases from J, with 7 bases between. CDR3 region: CASSLVAPEQYF. The CDR3 nucleotides are TGTGCCAGCAGCTTAGTCGCTCCCGAGCAGTACTTC.

This clonotype was detected only a few times. The V and J genes are TRBV4-1 and TRBJ2-5; 9 positions agree with TRBD1. Near its end, the DNA agrees better with TRBJ2-7, so the J call may be wrong. In germline, CDR1 is MGHRA, CDR2 YSYEKL. The CDR3 is 17 amino acids. CDR3 sequence reads: CASSQNSIPDRGSEQYF. The CDR3 nucleotides read TGCGCCAGCAGCCAAAATTCAATCCCGGACAGGGGTAGCGAGCAGTACTTC.

This clonotype was seen at least ten times. The chain uses TRBV12-3 or TRBV12-4 and TRBJ2-1, with a weak D call TRBD1 (6 bases). The CDR3 contains 11 residues. Trimming removed 5 bases at V and 14 bases at J, with 13 bases between. CDR3 protein: CASSRQVTEFF. In DNA, the CDR3 is TGTGCCAGCAGTCGACAGGTGACTGAGTTCTTC.

The chain is built from TRBV6-5 and TRBJ2-7; 9 bases align to TRBD1. The CDR3 spans 14 residues. Germline V lookup: CDR1 MNHEY, CDR2 SVGAGI. V gave up 9 bases and J gave up 7 bases; unmatched junction bases: 13. CDR3 amino acids: CASKPGQGAEEQYF. For the CDR3, the DNA is TGTGCCAGTAAGCCGGGACAGGGAGCGGAGGAGCAGTACTTC.

This clonotype was recorded a few times. The chain has TRBV20-1 and TRBJ2-3; possible D gene TRBD2, 7 bases. This CDR3 is 14 amino acids long. V lost 3 bases and J lost 0, with 10 bases in between. The V gene's germline CDR1 is DFQATT and CDR2 SNEGSKA (reference sequence). CDR3 nucleotide sequence: TGCAGTGCTAGCGGGGGGCCCAGCACAGATACGCAGTATTTT. Translation: CSASGGPSTDTQYF.

DNA of the CDR3: TGTGCCTGGAGTGTAGGGGGTACTGAAAAACTGTTTTTT. Amino acid sequence: CAWSVGGTEKLFF. The chain combines TRBV30 with TRBJ1-4; possibly TRBD1 for D (6 bases). The V end lost 0 bases, the J end lost 7 bases, and 9 bases lay between the germline ends. The CDR3 runs to 13 residues. Germline values: CDR1 GTSNPN, CDR2 SVGIG (reference sequence).

A word on this clonotype: Because it lacks the conserved phenylalanine or tryptophan at the end, this CDR3 is likely a read error. V usage is TRBV12-3 or TRBV12-4 and J usage is TRBJ2-3; the D gene is possibly TRBD1 (6 bases). This CDR3 comprises 14 residues. This chain's CDR3 is CASNDRSRADAQYS. CDR3 nucleotide sequence: TGTGCCAGCAACGACAGGTCGAGAGCAGATGCGCAGTATTCT.

This chain uses TRBV4-2 with TRBJ1-2, with no clear D. This CDR3 comprises 15 residues. Trimming cost V 1 base and J 0 bases, with 9 bases left between them. CDR1 and CDR2 (germline): LGHNA, YNFKEQ. The CDR3 reads CASSQVTAANYGYTF. DNA of the CDR3: TGTGCCAGCAGCCAAGTGACGGCCGCTAACTATGGCTACACCTTC.

This sequence joins TRBV27 and TRBJ1-2, with D unclear. In germline, CDR1 is MNHEY, CDR2 SMNVEV (reference sequence). The ends were cut back, 6 bases at V and 6 bases at J, with 14 bases in the middle. The CDR3 contains 13 residues. The CDR3: CASSSVGPDGYTF. CDR3 sequence (DNA): TGTGCCAGCAGCTCAGTTGGCCCGGATGGCTACACCTTC.

The V and J genes are TRBV11-2 and TRBJ2-3; D may match TRBD1 or TRBD2 (6 bases each). Trimming left V 6 bases short and J 2 bases short, with 12 bases between. The length of the CDR3 is 14 residues. CDR1 SGHAT and CDR2 FQNNGV come from the germline V gene. This CDR3 reads CASRWGATTDTQYF. CDR3 bases: TGTGCCAGCAGATGGGGGGCCACCACAGATACGCAGTATTTT.